The present entry profiles one T cell receptor beta chain with its context. The data are from a study of T-cell reconstitution after alpha-beta-depleted transplantation in children. This sample's TCRbeta library carried unique molecular identifier barcodes. TCRdb reprocessed the PCR reads via MiXCR and lists one record per CDR3 protein. The sample includes about 980,000 distinct CDR3 sequences, roughly 29% of them seen just once. The V gene's germline CDR1 is MDHEN and CDR2 SYDVKM. This CDR3 has 12 residues. Trimming left V 5 bases short and J 6 bases short, with 11 bases between. This clonotype originated in a boy younger than two who had a stem cell transplant for SCID, so the T cells may come from the graft donor. This specimen consisted of PBMCs, mostly from graft donor cells, obtained 360 days after TCRalphabeta/CD19-depleted stem cell transplant. The chain combines TRBV28 with TRBJ2-7; no definite D call. The CDR3, as DNA: TGTGCCAGCAGTCCCACTTGGTCCGAGCAGTACTTC. Encoded protein: CASSPTWSEQYF.